This entry lists 20 T cell receptor beta chains sequenced from one sample in a study of neurological immune-mediated disorders. TCRdb re-analysed the 5' RACE reads in MiXCR, keeping a single row per CDR3 protein. The top ten clones hold around 9% of a sample with 45,000 to 60,000 distinct CDR3 sequences, approximately 12% of them seen once. Time point reported: longitudinal time-point 3. Sequencing used PBMCs. These receptors all stem from a male donor with HTLV-1-associated myelopathy (HAM/TSP).

This clonotype was seen at least ten times. The CDR3 loop is CASSVDRGYEQYF. The CDR3 region has the DNA TGTGCCAGCAGTGTAGACAGGGGGTACGAGCAGTACTTC. J is TRBJ2-7 and V is TRBV2; 9 bases match TRBD1. Germline assignment: CDR1 SNHLY and CDR2 FYNNEI. This CDR3 spans 13 amino acids. The ends lost 4 bases at V and 4 bases at J; junction bases unmatched: 2.

This clonotype was counted ten times or more. The CDR3 nucleotides read TGCAGTGCTCCTGGGTATGGGGAGAGAGGTTCCTACAATGAGCAGTTCTTC. Translated, it gives CSAPGYGERGSYNEQFF. The chain recombines TRBV20-1 with TRBJ2-1, with D tentatively TRBD2 (5 bases). Germline V CDR1 and CDR2: DFQATT, SNEGSKA (reference sequence). The CDR3 sequence is 17 residues long. V was cut by 5 bases and J by 1 base, with 21 bases left in between.

The table lists this clonotype with a count of one. The CDR3 coding sequence is TGTGCCAGCAGCTTAGAGCGGGGGGGAAGACAGTACTTC. Protein sequence: CASSLERGGRQYF. The genes are TRBV7-8 and TRBJ2-5, with 10 nucleotides matching TRBD2. Germline V CDR1 and CDR2: SGHVS, FQNEAQ. CDR3 length: 13 amino acids. With 1 base clipped from V and 11 bases from J, the junction kept 4 bases outside the gene matches.

This clonotype was found many times. The J gene is TRBJ1-2, the V gene TRBV5-5; 8 bases are a match to TRBD1. CDR3 length: 18 residues. The germline V gene has CDR1 SGHKS and CDR2 YYEKEE (reference sequence). Trimming removed 4 bases from V and 2 bases from J; junction bases left unmatched: 16. The DNA for the CDR3 is TGTGCCAGCAGCGTGGGACAGGCGCCTATGCCTGTGAACTATGGCTACACCTTC. Protein sequence: CASSVGQAPMPVNYGYTF.

The chain uses TRBV6-6 and TRBJ2-5, with D possibly being TRBD1 (5 bases). Germline CDR1 MNHNY, CDR2 SVGAGI (reference sequence). The V gene lost 5 bases and the J gene lost 1 base, with 8 bases spanning the gap. The CDR3 spans 13 residues. The CDR3 DNA reads TGTGCCAGCAGTACAGGTTTCCAAGAGACCCAGTACTTC. Translating it yields CASSTGFQETQYF.

The V and J genes are TRBV29-1 and TRBJ2-2; D remains unclear. The CDR3 has 14 residues. The ends were cut back, 4 bases at V and 0 bases at J, with 9 bases in the middle. Per the germline V gene, CDR1 is SQVTM and CDR2 is ANQGSEA. This CDR3 is CSVALGANTGELFF. The CDR3 nucleotides are TGCAGCGTTGCTTTAGGTGCGAACACCGGGGAGCTGTTTTTT.

This clonotype was counted many times. The chain links TRBV7-2 to TRBJ2-1; D gene ambiguous. Trimming stripped 1 base from V and 1 base from J, with 11 bases between. Germline V gene lookup returns CDR1 SGHTA and CDR2 FQGNSA. This CDR3 is 16 amino acids long. CDR3 nucleotide sequence: TGTGCCAGCAGCTTAGTACGGTTAGTATCCTACAATGAGCAGTTCTTC. Its protein is CASSLVRLVSYNEQFF.

This clonotype was picked up many times. This chain uses TRBV28 with TRBJ1-4; 8 bases map to TRBD1. Trimming cost V 7 bases and J 8 bases; bases outside gene matches: 18. Germline CDR1 is MDHEN and CDR2 is SYDVKM. The CDR3 has 17 residues. The CDR3 here is CASTLSDTPGTGEKLFF. The CDR3 DNA reads as TGTGCCAGCACCTTAAGCGATACTCCTGGGACAGGCGAAAAACTGTTTTTT.

The table lists this clonotype with many counts. The chain recombines TRBV7-9 with TRBJ1-1; D unresolved. The V and J ends lost 5 bases and 7 bases respectively, with 8 bases between them. This CDR3 comprises 11 residues. Germline CDR1 reads SEHNR; CDR2 reads FQNEAQ (reference sequence). Here the CDR3 DNA reads TGTGCCAGCAGCGCCTCCTATGAAGCTTTCTTT. Its protein product is CASSASYEAFF.

This clonotype was counted at least ten times. This sequence joins TRBV20-1 and TRBJ2-5, with 7 bases identical to TRBD1. Trimming cost V 1 base and J 4 bases; bases outside gene matches: 9. This CDR3 is built from 15 residues. Germline assignment: CDR1 DFQATT and CDR2 SNEGSKA (reference sequence). The CDR3 nucleotides read TGCAGTGCTAGAGCCCCAGATGACAGGGTAGAGACCCAGTACTTC. Protein sequence: CSARAPDDRVETQYF.

This clonotype has ten or more counts. The rearrangement uses TRBV29-1 and TRBJ2-7, with a possible D match to TRBD2 (5 bases). Germline V gene lookup returns CDR1 SQVTM and CDR2 ANQGSEA. The CDR3 consists of 12 residues. Trimming left V 7 bases short and J 2 bases short, with 12 bases between. CDR3 sequence (DNA): TGCAGCGGCTGGGAGTCCCCCTACGAGCAGTACTTC. It yields the protein CSGWESPYEQYF.

Only a few counts were recorded for this clonotype. The chain joins TRBV7-2 to TRBJ2-1; 10 bases align to TRBD2. Trimming took 5 bases from V and 4 from J; bases not matched to a gene: 14. The V gene's germline CDR1 is SGHTA and CDR2 FQGNSA. This CDR3 is built from 18 residues. CDR3 loop: CASSTRVSGGTTYNEQFF. CDR3 nucleotides: TGTGCCAGCAGCACTAGGGTTAGCGGGGGGACTACATACAATGAGCAGTTCTTC. The full variable domain, rest sourced from reference TRBV7-2 and TRBJ2-1, is GAGVSQSPSNKVTEKGKDVELRCDPISGHTALYWYRQSLGQGLEFLIYFQGNSAPDKSGLPSDRFSAERTGGSVSTLTIQRTQQEDSAVYLCASSTRVSGGTTYNEQFFGPGTRLTVL.

This clonotype was seen only a few times. The CDR3 nucleotides read TGTGCCAGCAGTTTGGCAGGTCGAGAGACCCAGTACTTC. Residues: CASSLAGRETQYF. The rearrangement joins TRBV12-3 or TRBV12-4 to TRBJ2-5, with no clear D. V lost 3 bases to trimming and J lost 4 bases, with 9 bases between them. CDR3 length: 13 amino acids.

This clonotype was recorded at least ten times. The chain carries TRBV4-1 and TRBJ1-5; the match to TRBD1 covers 7 bases. Germline V lookup: CDR1 MGHRA, CDR2 YSYEKL. This CDR3 region has 16 residues. The V gene end was trimmed by 0 bases and the J gene end by 4 bases; junction bases not matched to a gene: 6. The CDR3 DNA reads TGCGCCAGCAGCCAAGAACCGGGACAGACTAATCAGCCCCAGCATTTT. Residues: CASSQEPGQTNQPQHF.

This clonotype was observed a few times. This chain joins TRBV18 and TRBJ1-5, with D unclear. Trimming cost V 2 bases and J 5 bases, with 10 bases left between them. The CDR3 loop spans 14 amino acids. CDR1 is KGHSH and CDR2 is LQKENI in the germline V gene. For the CDR3, the DNA is TGTGCCAGCTCACCAGGACGTACTTATCAGCCCCAGCATTTT. It yields the protein CASSPGRTYQPQHF.

This clonotype was picked up many times. The chain has TRBV7-3 and TRBJ2-2, with a tentative D call TRBD2 (6 bases). The CDR3 extends over 16 amino acids. The V end lost 5 bases, the J end lost 2 bases, and 15 bases lay between the germline ends. In germline, CDR1 is SGHTA, CDR2 FQGTGA. The DNA for the CDR3 is TGTGCCAGCAGCCTCCGCCGGGGGTCTAACACCGGGGAGCTGTTTTTT. Protein sequence: CASSLRRGSNTGELFF.

This clonotype was seen more than once but under ten times. The junction shows a germline mismatch at one end, possibly a read error. V is TRBV2 and J is TRBJ2-7; 7 bases fit TRBD1. The CDR3 sequence is 13 residues long. Germline lookup yields CDR1 SNHLY and CDR2 FYNNEI. The CDR3 sequence is CASRRRPPGTDKF. The CDR3 DNA is TGTGCCAGCAGGCGACGCCCTCCCGGGACAGACAAATTC.

The CDR3: CASLRGSTDTQYF. CDR3 nucleotide sequence: TGTGCCAGCTTAAGGGGGAGTACAGATACGCAGTATTTT. The chain combines TRBV18 with TRBJ2-3; D may be TRBD1 (6 bases). The CDR3 spans 13 residues. Trimming took off 7 bases at V and 3 bases at J, with 11 bases between the two ends. Germline V gives CDR1 KGHSH, CDR2 LQKENI.

This clonotype was seen repeatedly, ten times or more. This chain links TRBV11-3 with TRBJ2-7; weak D call: TRBD1 (6 bases). Germline CDR1 is SGHNT and CDR2 is YENEEA. This CDR3 comprises 14 residues. V was cut by 7 bases and J by 3 bases, with 16 bases left in between. CDR3 coding DNA: TGTGCCAGCACCCCCCCGGGACATAACTACGAGCAGTACTTC. Translated, it gives CASTPPGHNYEQYF.

This clonotype was detected many times. The chain has TRBV5-1 and TRBJ1-5; no clear D. V lost 0 bases and J 2 bases, leaving 6 bases between the germline ends. This CDR3 has 14 residues. The germline gives CDR1 SGHRS, CDR2 YFSETQ. CDR3 sequence (DNA): TGCGCCAGCAGCTTGGAGCCAGGCAATCAGCCCCAGCATTTT. Amino acid sequence: CASSLEPGNQPQHF.